Presented here are 17 T cell receptor beta chains from one specimen sequenced in a study of blood T cell repertoires in COVID-19. Using immunoSEQ multiplex PCR, the repertoire was profiled, and TCRdb retains in-frame clones only, with some absent. The profile covers roughly 52,000 clones, with about nine tenths appearing a single time and roughly 3.7% taken by the ten largest. Sequencing was carried out using peripheral blood. All receptors derive from a man in his forties or fifties with COVID-19, enrolled during active disease.

This chain connects TRBV30 to TRBJ2-1, with a tentative D call TRBD2 (5 bases). Germline CDR1 reads GTSNPN; CDR2 reads SVGIG (reference sequence). Trimming took 5 bases from V and 0 from J, leaving 8 bases between them. The CDR3 has 13 residues. CDR3 sequence (DNA): TGTGCCTGGTCAGAGGGCTCCTACAATGAGCAGTTCTTC. Translated: CAWSEGSYNEQFF.

The V call is TRBV18, the J call TRBJ2-4; 8 nucleotides agree with TRBD1. This CDR3 spans 17 amino acids. Trimming at V came to 3 bases and at J to 2 bases, leaving 9 bases not matched to a gene. Germline assignment: CDR1 KGHSH and CDR2 LQKENI. CDR3 sequence reads: CASSPLRQGMPKNIQYF. Here the CDR3 DNA reads TGTGCCAGCTCACCCCTAAGACAGGGGATGCCCAAAAACATTCAGTACTTC.

CDR3 in amino acids: CASRDQGTGTEAFF. The CDR3 DNA reads TGTGCCAGCAGGGACCAGGGGACAGGGACTGAAGCTTTCTTT. This chain uses TRBV6-6 with TRBJ1-1; 9 bases match TRBD1. The CDR3 contains 14 residues. Germline V gives CDR1 MNHNY, CDR2 SVGAGI (reference sequence). Trimming cost V 6 bases and J 5 bases; bases outside gene matches: 7.

This chain uses TRBV5-4 with TRBJ2-1, with TRBD1 matching 7 bases. The length of the CDR3 is 16 residues. In germline, CDR1 is SGHNT, CDR2 YYREEE (reference sequence). The trim removed 5 bases at V and 0 bases at J, leaving 8 bases unmatched. The DNA of the CDR3 is TGTGCCAGCAGTTCAGGGGGTGGGGGCTCCTACAATGAGCAGTTCTTC. It is translated as CASSSGGGGSYNEQFF. The full variable domain, rest sourced from reference TRBV5-4 and TRBJ2-1, is ETGVTQSPTHLIKTRGQQVTLRCSSQSGHNTVSWYQQALGQGPQFIFQYYREEENGRGNFPPRFSGLQFPNYSSELNVNALELDDSALYLCASSSGGGGSYNEQFFGPGTRLTVL.

The chain uses TRBV20-1 and TRBJ2-7; no clear D. The CDR3 contains 11 residues. Per the germline V gene, CDR1 is DFQATT and CDR2 is SNEGSKA (reference sequence). The germline V and J ends were trimmed by 2 bases and 3 bases, with 5 bases remaining between them. CDR3 loop: CSARLGYEQYF. The CDR3 coding sequence is TGCAGTGCTAGACTAGGCTACGAGCAGTACTTC.

The chain uses TRBV2 and TRBJ2-1; D call uncertain. The V gene's germline CDR1 is SNHLY and CDR2 FYNNEI. The V end lost 1 base, the J end lost 2 bases, and 12 bases lay between the germline ends. This CDR3 is built from 16 residues. CDR3 in DNA: TGTGCCAGCAGTGAAGGGTTCGGAGTCCCCTACAATGAGCAGTTCTTC. It is translated as CASSEGFGVPYNEQFF.

This chain uses TRBV5-8 with TRBJ1-1; 8 nucleotides line up with TRBD1. Germline trimming cut 5 bases from V and 5 bases from J; bases unmatched to any gene: 5. The CDR3 loop spans 13 amino acids. The germline gives CDR1 SGHTS, CDR2 YDEGEE. The CDR3 DNA sequence: TGTGCCAGCAGGAAGACAGGGGTGACTGAAGCTTTCTTT. This gives the protein CASRKTGVTEAFF.

This clone was observed a single time. The V gene is TRBV11-2, the J gene TRBJ2-5; D not resolved. The germline V gene has CDR1 SGHAT and CDR2 FQNNGV. V shed 3 bases and J shed 2 bases, with 10 bases lying between them. CDR3 length equals 14 residues. The CDR3 loop reads CASSFGGLQETQYF. DNA for the CDR3: TGTGCCAGCAGCTTTGGCGGTCTGCAAGAGACCCAGTACTTC.

The chain combines TRBV14 with TRBJ2-3; a weak D match, TRBD1 (6 bases). Trimming cost V 3 bases and J 6 bases, with 22 bases left between them. CDR3 size: 17 residues. Germline V gene lookup returns CDR1 SGHDN and CDR2 FVKESK. CDR3 sequence (DNA): TGTGCCAGCAGCCACGACTATGACAGGCTCGGGTCGGATACGCAGTATTTT. Translation: CASSHDYDRLGSDTQYF.

This rearrangement joins TRBV5-6 to TRBJ2-3, with TRBD2 matching 12 bases. The trim removed 1 base at V and 0 bases at J, leaving 9 bases unmatched. This CDR3 spans 19 amino acids. Germline V gives CDR1 SGHDT, CDR2 YYEEEE. CDR3: CASSLSWLAGGPSTDTQYF. The CDR3 bases are TGTGCCAGCAGCTTGTCTTGGCTAGCGGGGGGGCCGAGCACAGATACGCAGTATTTT.

This sequence joins TRBV3-1 (or the pseudogene TRBV3-2) and TRBJ1-5; a possible D gene is TRBD1 (6 bases). This CDR3 spans 15 amino acids. Germline V gene sequence: CDR1 LGHDT, CDR2 YNNKEL (reference sequence). Deletions cut 0 bases from V and 6 bases from J, with 12 bases between. CDR3 sequence (DNA): TGTGCCAGCAGCCAAGATGGGGGCAGAGGTCAGCCCCAGCATTTT. It encodes CASSQDGGRGQPQHF.

A word on this clone: In the same sample, other DNA sequences code for this CDR3. The genes are TRBV12-3 or TRBV12-4 and TRBJ1-2; TRBD1 agrees at 10 bases. V lost 6 bases, J lost 5 bases, and 3 bases stayed unmatched. CDR3 length equals 13 residues. The CDR3 loop reads CASSPDRGYGYTF. The CDR3 DNA reads as TGTGCCAGCAGCCCGGACAGGGGGTATGGCTACACCTTC.

This chain uses TRBV5-1 with TRBJ2-2; 7 nucleotides agree with TRBD1. The CDR3 is made up of 12 amino acids. V lost 8 bases, J lost 5 bases, and 3 bases stayed unmatched. Germline CDR1 is SGHRS and CDR2 is YFSETQ. The CDR3 region has the DNA TGCGCCAGTACAGGGGAAACCGGGGAGCTGTTTTTT. Translating gives CASTGETGELFF.

The chain combines TRBV7-8 with TRBJ2-1; no reliable D call. Deletions cut 1 base from V and 8 bases from J, with 15 bases between. Germline-derived CDR1 and CDR2 are SGHVS and FQNEAQ. This CDR3 region has 15 residues. Here the CDR3 reads CASSLVATPRDEQFF. DNA of the CDR3: TGTGCCAGCAGCTTAGTGGCCACCCCCCGGGATGAGCAGTTCTTC.

The V call is TRBV11-2, the J call TRBJ2-3; D is possibly TRBD2 (6 bases). V was clipped by 4 bases and J by 3 bases, with 20 bases between them. CDR3 size: 17 residues. CDR1 is SGHAT and CDR2 is FQNNGV in the germline V gene. The CDR3 DNA reads TGTGCCAGCAGCTCTATCAGGCGCGGGAAGGGAACAGATACGCAGTATTTT. Its translation: CASSSIRRGKGTDTQYF. Using reference TRBV11-2 and TRBJ2-3 for the parts outside the CDR3, the full variable domain is EAGVAQSPRYKIIEKRQSVAFWCNPISGHATLYWYQQILGQGPKLLIQFQNNGVVDDSQLPKDRFSAERLKGVDSTLKIQPAKLEDSAVYLCASSSIRRGKGTDTQYFGPGTRLTVL.

V and J are TRBV6-5 and TRBJ2-5; tentatively, D is TRBD2 (6 bases). The CDR3 is 15 residues long. Germline-derived CDR1 and CDR2 are MNHEY and SVGAGI. V lost 7 bases, J lost 2 bases, and 17 bases lay in between. The CDR3 sequence: CASNAGTLGQETQYF. For the CDR3, the DNA is TGTGCCAGCAACGCGGGAACGTTAGGTCAAGAGACCCAGTACTTC.

The V and J genes are TRBV6-5 and TRBJ2-5; tentative D call: TRBD2 (6 bases). Trimming took 0 bases from V and 6 from J, leaving 14 bases between them. Germline V CDR1 and CDR2: MNHEY, SVGAGI. The CDR3 sequence is 15 residues long. CDR3 sequence (DNA): TGTGCCAGCAGTTACTCGGGGGGTAGTGGGCAGACCCAGTACTTC. This gives the protein CASSYSGGSGQTQYF.